One and the same sample provided the 24 T cell receptor beta chains below, sequenced in a study of shared clonotypes between healthy human individuals. TCRdb's copy holds only in-frame clones and misses some; the assay was immunoSEQ multiplex PCR. Of more than 1.2 million clones in the sample, about 98.5% are singletons; the top ten hold about 0.4%. What was sequenced was naive CD4+ T cells sorted from blood. Subset given: CD45RA+ positively selected. These receptors originate from a man in his thirties or forties in good health.

Only one count was recorded for this clone. The chain carries TRBV28 and TRBJ2-7, with 8 bases matching TRBD1. This CDR3 is built from 14 residues. Germline V gene data show CDR1 as MDHEN and CDR2 as SYDVKM. V was clipped by 6 bases and J by 1 base; unmatched bases: 5. This chain's CDR3 is CASRSGTGSYEQYF. CDR3 coding DNA: TGTGCCAGCAGATCCGGGACAGGATCCTACGAGCAGTACTTC.

This clone showed up just once. This sequence joins TRBV7-9 and TRBJ2-7, with 10 bases lining up with TRBD1. CDR3 size: 16 residues. The V and J ends lost 4 bases and 7 bases, in that order; junction bases with no gene match: 13. The germline V gene has CDR1 SEHNR and CDR2 FQNEAQ (reference sequence). The CDR3 coding sequence is TGTGCCAGCAGCTCCCAGGGCGGGACAGGGGCTCAAGAGCAGTACTTC. The encoded protein is CASSSQGGTGAQEQYF.

This chain connects TRBV2 to TRBJ2-1; no definite D call. With 8 bases removed from V and 10 bases from J, the gap between germline ends came to 15 bases. Per germline, CDR1 SNHLY and CDR2 FYNNEI. This CDR3 is 12 amino acids long. The CDR3: CASSSLIAEQFF. The CDR3 nucleotides are TGTGCCAGCTCCTCCTTGATAGCCGAGCAGTTCTTC.

The chain employs TRBV19 and TRBJ1-1, with D possibly being TRBD1 (5 bases). The germline V gene encodes CDR1 LNHDA and CDR2 SQIVND (reference sequence). V lost 5 bases and J lost 1, with 8 bases in between. CDR3 length: 13 residues. In DNA form, the CDR3 reads TGTGCCAGTAGTGAGGGACCGAACACTGAAGCTTTCTTT. Protein product: CASSEGPNTEAFF. Supplemented by reference TRBV19 and TRBJ1-1, the full variable domain reads DGGITQSPKYLFRKEGQNVTLSCEQNLNHDAMYWYRQDPGQGLRLIYYSQIVNDFQKGDIAEGYSVSREKKESFPLTVTSAQKNPTAFYLCASSEGPNTEAFFGQGTRLTVV.

Comment on this clone: This same CDR3 is encoded by further DNA sequences in the sample. The chain couples TRBV5-5 to TRBJ1-5; D ambiguous. CDR3 length equals 15 residues. The germline CDR1 and CDR2 sequences are SGHKS and YYEKEE (reference sequence). Trimming shortened V by 0 bases and J by 0 bases, and 7 bases separated the two germline ends. Here the CDR3 DNA reads TGTGCCAGCAGCTTGGTTGCCTATAGCAATCAGCCCCAGCATTTT. Translated, it gives CASSLVAYSNQPQHF.

The chain joins TRBV11-1 to TRBJ2-7; maybe TRBD1 (6 bases). The CDR3 spans 12 residues. Trimming stripped 5 bases from V and 2 bases from J, with 7 bases between. CDR1 is SGHAT, CDR2 FQDESV, per germline (reference sequence). CDR3 amino acids: CASSGDTYEQYF. CDR3 DNA: TGTGCCAGCAGCGGGGACACCTACGAGCAGTACTTC.

This clone was recorded only once. The V and J genes are TRBV19 and TRBJ1-1; 11 positions agree with TRBD1. The V gene's germline CDR1 is LNHDA and CDR2 SQIVND (reference sequence). The CDR3 extends over 14 amino acids. V was clipped by 6 bases and J by 5 bases; unmatched bases: 5. The CDR3 spells CASSLWDRGTEAFF. CDR3 nucleotide sequence: TGTGCCAGTAGCCTCTGGGACAGGGGGACTGAAGCTTTCTTT.

J is TRBJ2-3 and V is TRBV7-6, with 9 bases matching TRBD2. CDR3 length: 16 residues. The J segment lost 2 bases and the V segment lost 0 bases, leaving 3 bases of the junction unmatched. Germline lookup yields CDR1 SGHVS and CDR2 FNYEAQ. CDR3 coding DNA: TGTGCCAGCAGCTTAGCGGCGGGAGGGTACACAGATACGCAGTATTTT. Translation: CASSLAAGGYTDTQYF. Drawing the rest from reference TRBV7-6 and TRBJ2-3, the complete variable domain is GAGVSQSPRYKVTKRGQDVALRCDPISGHVSLYWYRQALGQGPEFLTYFNYEAQQDKSGLPNDRFSAERPEGSISTLTIQRTEQRDSAMYRCASSLAAGGYTDTQYFGPGTRLTVL.

The chain carries TRBV19 and TRBJ1-5; D not certain. The germline V and J ends were trimmed by 5 bases and 5 bases, with 13 bases remaining between them. Germline V gene sequence: CDR1 LNHDA, CDR2 SQIVND (reference sequence). CDR3 length: 14 amino acids. The CDR3: CASSADGDYQPQHF. The CDR3 DNA reads TGTGCCAGTAGTGCAGACGGGGATTATCAGCCCCAGCATTTT.

This chain links TRBV9 with TRBJ1-2; D gene ambiguous. With 4 bases removed from V and 6 bases from J, the gap between germline ends came to 10 bases. Germline CDR1 reads SGDLS; CDR2 reads YYNGEE. The CDR3 extends over 12 amino acids. In DNA, the CDR3 is TGTGCCAGCAGCACCTACACGAATGGCTACACCTTC. Its translation is CASSTYTNGYTF.

The CDR3 nucleotides read TGTGCCAGCAGCTCGCCACCGGGACAGGGGGCGCACGAGCAGTACTTC. It translates to CASSSPPGQGAHEQYF. V gene TRBV7-2 combines with J gene TRBJ2-7; 12 nucleotides align to TRBD1. The CDR3 is 16 amino acids. From germline, CDR1 is SGHTA and CDR2 FQGNSA. Trimming at V came to 4 bases and at J to 5 bases, leaving 9 bases not matched to a gene. The complete variable domain, with remaining parts taken from reference TRBV7-2 and TRBJ2-7, reads GAGVSQSPSNKVTEKGKDVELRCDPISGHTALYWYRQSLGQGLEFLIYFQGNSAPDKSGLPSDRFSAERTGGSVSTLTIQRTQQEDSAVYLCASSSPPGQGAHEQYFGPGTRLTVT.

With regard to this clone: One junction end disagrees with the germline gene, perhaps due to a read error. The V and J genes are TRBV7-7 and TRBJ2-2, with a tentative D call TRBD2 (6 bases). Germline V CDR1 and CDR2: SSHAT, FNYEAQ (reference sequence). This CDR3 has 16 amino acids. DNA for the CDR3: TGTGCTAGCAGCTTAGCGATAGCGGTGAACACCGGGGAGCTGTTTTTT. Translation: CASSLAIAVNTGELFF.

The chain combines TRBV6-5 with TRBJ2-1; D is ambiguous. Germline CDR1 is MNHEY and CDR2 is SVGAGI. Trimming left V 2 bases short and J 11 bases short, with 7 bases between. This CDR3 region has 11 residues. The CDR3 sequence: CASSYSTKQFF. CDR3 bases: TGTGCCAGCAGTTACAGTACCAAGCAGTTCTTC.

The CDR3 here is CASSEGTSEGEQFF. CDR3 DNA: TGCGCCAGCAGTGAGGGGACCAGCGAGGGAGAGCAGTTCTTC. The chain carries TRBV10-1 and TRBJ2-1; D possibly uses TRBD1 or TRBD2 (5 bases each). The CDR3 is made up of 14 amino acids. Per the germline V gene, CDR1 is WNHNN and CDR2 is SYGVQD (reference sequence). V gave up 2 bases and J gave up 10 bases, with 15 bases separating them.

The CDR3 sequence is CASSPPVGGAGEKLFF. The CDR3, as DNA: TGTGCCAGCTCACCGCCCGTGGGGGGGGCAGGTGAAAAACTGTTTTTT. The rearrangement uses TRBV18 and TRBJ1-4; tentatively, D is TRBD1 (6 bases). CDR3 length equals 16 residues. Germline V gene lookup returns CDR1 KGHSH and CDR2 LQKENI. Trimming removed 3 bases at V and 7 bases at J, with 18 bases between.

This chain uses TRBV5-4 with TRBJ1-2; 12 bases match TRBD1. The J segment lost 4 bases and the V segment lost 4 bases, leaving 5 bases of the junction unmatched. The length of the CDR3 is 15 residues. Looked up from germline, CDR1 is SGHNT and CDR2 is YYREEE (reference sequence). In DNA, the CDR3 is TGTGCCAGCAGCCCGGGACAGGGGGCGTCCTATGGCTACACCTTC. Translated: CASSPGQGASYGYTF.

This sequence joins TRBV5-1 and TRBJ2-1, with 13 bases lining up with TRBD2. Germline trimming cut 3 bases from V and 10 bases from J; bases unmatched to any gene: 4. The CDR3 length is 14 residues. Germline V CDR1 and CDR2: SGHRS, YFSETQ. The DNA of the CDR3 is TGCGCCAGCAGCTGGACTAGCGGGAGTATCGAGCAGTTCTTC. This codes for CASSWTSGSIEQFF.

The rearrangement links TRBV28 to TRBJ2-5, with 8 bases lining up with TRBD2. The CDR3 runs to 15 residues. Germline V CDR1 and CDR2: MDHEN, SYDVKM. V lost 4 bases and J lost 3; bases outside the gene matches: 7. The CDR3 loop reads CASSSLLAGKETQYF. DNA of the CDR3: TGTGCCAGCAGTTCTCTCCTAGCGGGTAAAGAGACCCAGTACTTC.

The rearrangement joins TRBV5-1 to TRBJ2-3, with TRBD2 matching 7 bases. The CDR3 totals 16 residues. CDR1 is SGHRS and CDR2 is YFSETQ in the germline V gene. V was pared by 2 bases and J by 6 bases, with 12 bases of the junction left unmatched. The CDR3 reads CASSFLLGGSRDTQYF. In nucleotides, the CDR3 is TGCGCCAGCAGCTTCCTTTTAGGCGGGAGTAGGGATACGCAGTATTTT.

The chain couples TRBV7-8 to TRBJ2-2; the match to TRBD2 covers 9 bases. Germline lookup yields CDR1 SGHVS and CDR2 FQNEAQ. The CDR3 contains 18 residues. V lost 4 bases to trimming and J lost 6 bases; unmatched junction nucleotides: 15. Written as DNA, the CDR3 is TGTGCCAGCAGCTCACCGGGGACTAGCCTTCGGTTGGCCGGGGAGCTGTTTTTT. This gives the protein CASSSPGTSLRLAGELFF.

The rearrangement joins TRBV7-3 to TRBJ2-7; the match to TRBD1 covers 7 bases. This CDR3 region has 15 residues. The germline CDR1 and CDR2 sequences are SGHTA and FQGTGA. V lost 2 bases, J lost 4 bases, and 8 bases stayed unmatched. The CDR3 nucleotides read TGTGCCAGCAGCTTACGTAACAGGGGTCCTTACGAGCAGTACTTC. This codes for CASSLRNRGPYEQYF.

The rearrangement uses TRBV5-1 and TRBJ1-2; D is unclear. Germline V gene data show CDR1 as SGHRS and CDR2 as YFSETQ. This CDR3 has 15 residues. The ends were cut back, 0 bases at V and 0 bases at J, with 9 bases in the middle. CDR3 protein: CASSLAIPANYGYTF. CDR3 in DNA: TGCGCCAGCAGCTTGGCCATTCCAGCTAACTATGGCTACACCTTC.

The rearrangement links TRBV2 to TRBJ2-3; unclear D gene. CDR1 SNHLY and CDR2 FYNNEI come from the germline V gene. V lost 2 bases and J lost 5, with 14 bases in between. CDR3 length: 15 amino acids. CDR3 sequence: CASSEFGVLGDTQYF. The CDR3 DNA sequence: TGTGCCAGCAGTGAATTTGGGGTTTTGGGAGATACGCAGTATTTT.

The chain is built from TRBV19 and TRBJ2-7; the match to TRBD1 covers 9 bases. The CDR3 is 14 residues long. Germline-derived CDR1 and CDR2 are LNHDA and SQIVND (reference sequence). V shed 7 bases and J 3 bases; nucleotides not matched to a gene: 7. CDR3 protein: CASKRGTGSYEQYF. The CDR3 DNA reads TGTGCCAGTAAGAGAGGGACAGGGAGCTACGAGCAGTACTTC. Full variable domain (rest looked up from reference TRBV19 and TRBJ2-7): DGGITQSPKYLFRKEGQNVTLSCEQNLNHDAMYWYRQDPGQGLRLIYYSQIVNDFQKGDIAEGYSVSREKKESFPLTVTSAQKNPTAFYLCASKRGTGSYEQYFGPGTRLTVT.